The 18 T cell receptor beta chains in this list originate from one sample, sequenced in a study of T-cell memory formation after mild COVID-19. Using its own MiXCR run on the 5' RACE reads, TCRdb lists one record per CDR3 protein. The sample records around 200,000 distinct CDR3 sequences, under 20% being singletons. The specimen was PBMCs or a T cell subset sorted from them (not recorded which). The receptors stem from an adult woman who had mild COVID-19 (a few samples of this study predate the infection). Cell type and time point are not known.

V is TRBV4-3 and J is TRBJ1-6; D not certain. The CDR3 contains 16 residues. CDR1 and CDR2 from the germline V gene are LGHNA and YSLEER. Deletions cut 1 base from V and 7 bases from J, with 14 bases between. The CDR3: CASSQVGGRLNSPLHF. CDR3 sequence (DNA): TGCGCCAGCAGCCAAGTGGGCGGGAGGCTAAATTCACCCCTCCACTTT.

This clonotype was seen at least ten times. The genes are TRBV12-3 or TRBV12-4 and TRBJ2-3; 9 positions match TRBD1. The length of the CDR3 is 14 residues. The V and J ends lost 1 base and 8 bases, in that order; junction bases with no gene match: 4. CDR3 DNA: TGTGCCAGCAGTTTAGGTACAGGGGGCGTTACGCAGTATTTT. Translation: CASSLGTGGVTQYF.

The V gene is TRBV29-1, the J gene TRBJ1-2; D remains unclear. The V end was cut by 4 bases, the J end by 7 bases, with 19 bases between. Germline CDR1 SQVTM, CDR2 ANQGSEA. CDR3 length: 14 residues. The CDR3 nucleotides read TGCAGCGTTGTCCCCTCGTCAGGCGGGGTTGGCTACACCTTC. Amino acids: CSVVPSSGGVGYTF.

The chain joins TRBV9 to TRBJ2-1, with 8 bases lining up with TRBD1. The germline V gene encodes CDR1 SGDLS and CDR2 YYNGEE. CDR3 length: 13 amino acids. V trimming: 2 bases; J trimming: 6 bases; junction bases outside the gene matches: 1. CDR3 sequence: CASSVTGVNEQFF. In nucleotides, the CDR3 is TGTGCCAGCAGCGTGACAGGGGTCAATGAGCAGTTCTTC.

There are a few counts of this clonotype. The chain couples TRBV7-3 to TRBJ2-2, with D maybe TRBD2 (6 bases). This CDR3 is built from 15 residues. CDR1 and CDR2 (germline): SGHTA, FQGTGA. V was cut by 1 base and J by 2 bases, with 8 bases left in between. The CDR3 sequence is CASSLNGLNTGELFF. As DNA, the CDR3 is TGTGCCAGCAGCTTAAACGGACTAAACACCGGGGAGCTGTTTTTT.

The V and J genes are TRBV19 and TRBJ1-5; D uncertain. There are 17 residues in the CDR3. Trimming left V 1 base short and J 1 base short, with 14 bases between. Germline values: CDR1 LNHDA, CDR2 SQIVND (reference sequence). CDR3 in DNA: TGTGCCAGTAGTATAGTTGCGACAAAGAAGAGCAATCAGCCCCAGCATTTT. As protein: CASSIVATKKSNQPQHF.

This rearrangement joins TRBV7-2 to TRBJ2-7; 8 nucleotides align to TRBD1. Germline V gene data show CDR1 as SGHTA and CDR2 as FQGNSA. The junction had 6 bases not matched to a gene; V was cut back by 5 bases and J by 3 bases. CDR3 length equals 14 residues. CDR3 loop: CASSEQGVDYEQYF. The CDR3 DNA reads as TGTGCCAGCAGCGAACAGGGGGTCGACTACGAGCAGTACTTC. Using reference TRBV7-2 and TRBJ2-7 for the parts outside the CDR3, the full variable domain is GAGVSQSPSNKVTEKGKDVELRCDPISGHTALYWYRQSLGQGLEFLIYFQGNSAPDKSGLPSDRFSAERTGGSVSTLTIQRTQQEDSAVYLCASSEQGVDYEQYFGPGTRLTVT.

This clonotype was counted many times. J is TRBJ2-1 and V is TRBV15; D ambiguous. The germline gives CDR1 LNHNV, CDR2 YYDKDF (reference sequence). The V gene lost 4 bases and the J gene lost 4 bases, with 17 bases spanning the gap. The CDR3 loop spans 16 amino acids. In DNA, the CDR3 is TGTGCCACCAGCACCCCCTCCTCCTCACAATACAATGAGCAGTTCTTC. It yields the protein CATSTPSSSQYNEQFF.

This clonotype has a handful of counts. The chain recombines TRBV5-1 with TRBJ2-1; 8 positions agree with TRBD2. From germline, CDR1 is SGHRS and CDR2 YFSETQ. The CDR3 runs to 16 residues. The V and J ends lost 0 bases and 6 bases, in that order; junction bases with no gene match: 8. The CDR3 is CASSLAPGGPINEQFF. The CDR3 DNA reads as TGCGCCAGCAGCTTGGCCCCGGGGGGGCCGATCAATGAGCAGTTCTTC.

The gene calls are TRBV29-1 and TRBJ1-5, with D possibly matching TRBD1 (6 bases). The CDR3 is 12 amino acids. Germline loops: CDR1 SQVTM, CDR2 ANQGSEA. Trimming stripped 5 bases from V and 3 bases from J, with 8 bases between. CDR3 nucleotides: TGCAGCGTTAGGACAGACAATCAGCCCCAGCATTTT. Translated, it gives CSVRTDNQPQHF.

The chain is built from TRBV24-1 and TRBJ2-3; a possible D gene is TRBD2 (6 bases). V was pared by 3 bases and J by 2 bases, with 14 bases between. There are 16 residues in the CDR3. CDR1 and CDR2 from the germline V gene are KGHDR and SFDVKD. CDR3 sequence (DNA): TGTGCCACCAGTGATCTCGGGGGAACCAACACAGATACGCAGTATTTT. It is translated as CATSDLGGTNTDTQYF.

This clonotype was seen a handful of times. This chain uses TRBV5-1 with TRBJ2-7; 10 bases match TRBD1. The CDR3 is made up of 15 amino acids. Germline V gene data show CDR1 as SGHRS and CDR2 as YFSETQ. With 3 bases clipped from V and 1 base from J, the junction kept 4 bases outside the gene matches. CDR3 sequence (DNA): TGCGCCAGCAGCTCGGGACAGGGGATTTCCTACGAGCAGTACTTC. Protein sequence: CASSSGQGISYEQYF.

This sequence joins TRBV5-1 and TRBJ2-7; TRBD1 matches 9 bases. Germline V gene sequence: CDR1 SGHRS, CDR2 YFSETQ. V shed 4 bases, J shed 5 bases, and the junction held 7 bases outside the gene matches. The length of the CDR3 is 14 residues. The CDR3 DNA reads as TGCGCCAGCAGCCAAGGGGACAGGGTCCACGAGCAGTACTTC. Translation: CASSQGDRVHEQYF.

The CDR3 region has the DNA TGTGCCAGCAGCCAGGATCCACAGGGGCGGGAGACCCAGTACTTC. Amino acid sequence: CASSQDPQGRETQYF. The gene calls are TRBV3-1 and TRBJ2-5; 7 bases map to TRBD1. This CDR3 contains 15 residues. J lost 5 bases, V lost 3 bases, and 9 bases had no gene match. Germline V gene data show CDR1 as LGHDT and CDR2 as YNNKEL (reference sequence).

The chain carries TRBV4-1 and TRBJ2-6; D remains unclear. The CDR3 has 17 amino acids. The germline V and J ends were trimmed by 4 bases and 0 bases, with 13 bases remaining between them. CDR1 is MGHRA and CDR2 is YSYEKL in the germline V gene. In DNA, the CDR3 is TGCGCCAGCAGCCCCACCCCGGGCAGCTCTGGGGCCAACGTCCTGACTTTC. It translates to CASSPTPGSSGANVLTF.

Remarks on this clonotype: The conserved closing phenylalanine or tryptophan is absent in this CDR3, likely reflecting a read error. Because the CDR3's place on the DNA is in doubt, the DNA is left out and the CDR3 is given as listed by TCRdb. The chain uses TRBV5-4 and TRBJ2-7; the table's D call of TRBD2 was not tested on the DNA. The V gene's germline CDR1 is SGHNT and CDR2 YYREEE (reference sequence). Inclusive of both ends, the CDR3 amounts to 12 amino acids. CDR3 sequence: CASSLGQTPTLY.

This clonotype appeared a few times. The CDR3 DNA reads as TGTGCCAGCAGCTTAACCGGGACAGGGCATGGCGAGCAGTACTTC. It specifies CASSLTGTGHGEQYF. This sequence joins TRBV7-9 and TRBJ2-7; TRBD1 agrees at 9 bases. Germline CDR1 and CDR2: SEHNR and FQNEAQ (reference sequence). This CDR3 spans 15 amino acids. After removal of 2 bases from V and 6 bases from J, the junction contained 8 bases not matched to a gene.

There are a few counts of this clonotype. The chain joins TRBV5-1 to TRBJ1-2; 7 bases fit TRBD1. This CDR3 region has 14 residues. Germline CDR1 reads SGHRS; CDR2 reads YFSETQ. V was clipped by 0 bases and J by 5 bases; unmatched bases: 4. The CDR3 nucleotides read TGCGCCAGCAGCTTGGTCACAGGGGAATATGGCTACACCTTC. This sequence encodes CASSLVTGEYGYTF.